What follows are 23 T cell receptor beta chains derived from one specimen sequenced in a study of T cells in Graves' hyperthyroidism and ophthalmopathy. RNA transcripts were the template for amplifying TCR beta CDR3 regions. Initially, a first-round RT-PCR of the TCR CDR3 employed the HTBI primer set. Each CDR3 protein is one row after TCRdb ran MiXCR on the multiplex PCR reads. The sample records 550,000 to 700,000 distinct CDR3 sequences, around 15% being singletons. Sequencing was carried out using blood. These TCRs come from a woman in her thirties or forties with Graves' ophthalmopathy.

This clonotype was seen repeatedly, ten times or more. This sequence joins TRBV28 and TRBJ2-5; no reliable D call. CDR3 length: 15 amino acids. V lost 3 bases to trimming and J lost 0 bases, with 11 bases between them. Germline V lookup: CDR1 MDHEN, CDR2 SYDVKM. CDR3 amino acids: CASSFPDQYQETQYF. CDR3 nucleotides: TGTGCCAGCAGTTTCCCGGACCAGTACCAAGAGACCCAGTACTTC.

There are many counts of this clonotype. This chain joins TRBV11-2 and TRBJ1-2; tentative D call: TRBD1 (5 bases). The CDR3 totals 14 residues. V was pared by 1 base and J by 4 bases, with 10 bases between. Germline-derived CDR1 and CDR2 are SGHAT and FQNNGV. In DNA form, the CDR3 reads TGTGCCAGCAGCTTAGGGACATTACTCTATGGCTACACCTTC. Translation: CASSLGTLLYGYTF.

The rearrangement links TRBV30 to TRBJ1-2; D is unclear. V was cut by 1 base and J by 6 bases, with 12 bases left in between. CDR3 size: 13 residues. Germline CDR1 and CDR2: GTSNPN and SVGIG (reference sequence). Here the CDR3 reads CAWSGVPVDGYTF. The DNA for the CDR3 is TGTGCCTGGAGTGGGGTTCCGGTAGATGGCTACACCTTC.

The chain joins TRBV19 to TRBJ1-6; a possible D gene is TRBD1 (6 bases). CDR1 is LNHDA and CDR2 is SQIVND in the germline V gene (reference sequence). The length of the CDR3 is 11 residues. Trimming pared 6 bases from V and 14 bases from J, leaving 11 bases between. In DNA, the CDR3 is TGTGCCAGTAGGGGGGCCGGGACCCTCCACTTT. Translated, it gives CASRGAGTLHF.

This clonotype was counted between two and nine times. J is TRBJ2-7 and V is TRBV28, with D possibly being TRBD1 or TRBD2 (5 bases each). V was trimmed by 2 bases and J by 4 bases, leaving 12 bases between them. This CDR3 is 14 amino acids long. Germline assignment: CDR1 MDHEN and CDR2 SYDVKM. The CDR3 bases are TGTGCCAGCAGTTTAGGTCTGGGGACGTACGAGCAGTACTTC. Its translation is CASSLGLGTYEQYF.

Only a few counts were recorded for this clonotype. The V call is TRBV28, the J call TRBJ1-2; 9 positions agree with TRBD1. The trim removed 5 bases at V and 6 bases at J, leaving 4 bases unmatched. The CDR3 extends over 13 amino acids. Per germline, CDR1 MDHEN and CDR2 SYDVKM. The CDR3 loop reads CASSRDRVNGYTF. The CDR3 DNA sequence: TGTGCCAGCAGTCGGGACAGGGTAAATGGCTACACCTTC.

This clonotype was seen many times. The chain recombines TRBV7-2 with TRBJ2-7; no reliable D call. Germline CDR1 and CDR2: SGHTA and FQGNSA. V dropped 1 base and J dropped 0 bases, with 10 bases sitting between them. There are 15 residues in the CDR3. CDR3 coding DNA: TGTGCCAGCAGCTTAGAGGGCAGTAGCTCCTACGAGCAGTACTTC. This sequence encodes CASSLEGSSSYEQYF.

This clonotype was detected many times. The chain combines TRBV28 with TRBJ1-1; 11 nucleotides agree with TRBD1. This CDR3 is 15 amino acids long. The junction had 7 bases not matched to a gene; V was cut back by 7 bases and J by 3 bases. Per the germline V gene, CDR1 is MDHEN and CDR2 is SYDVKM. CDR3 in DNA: TGTGCCAGCACCACACCGGGACAGGGGGACACTGAAGCTTTCTTT. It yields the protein CASTTPGQGDTEAFF.

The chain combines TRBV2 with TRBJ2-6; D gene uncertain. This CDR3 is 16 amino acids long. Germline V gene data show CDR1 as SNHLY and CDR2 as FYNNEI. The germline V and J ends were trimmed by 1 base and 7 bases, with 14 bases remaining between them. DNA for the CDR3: TGTGCCAGCAGTGAAGTAGGATCTCTGGGCGCCAACGTCCTGACTTTC. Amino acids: CASSEVGSLGANVLTF. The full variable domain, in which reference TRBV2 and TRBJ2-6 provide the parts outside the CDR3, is EPEVTQTPSHQVTQMGQEVILRCVPISNHLYFYWYRQILGQKVEFLVSFYNNEISEKSEIFDDQFSVERPDGSNFTLKIRSTKLEDSAMYFCASSEVGSLGANVLTFGAGSRLTVL.

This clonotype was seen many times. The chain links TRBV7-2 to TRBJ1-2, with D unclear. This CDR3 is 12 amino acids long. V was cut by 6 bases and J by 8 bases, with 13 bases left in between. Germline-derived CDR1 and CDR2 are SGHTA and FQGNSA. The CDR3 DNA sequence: TGTGCCAGCAGTCCAAAGCTTGGGGGCTACACCTTC. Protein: CASSPKLGGYTF.

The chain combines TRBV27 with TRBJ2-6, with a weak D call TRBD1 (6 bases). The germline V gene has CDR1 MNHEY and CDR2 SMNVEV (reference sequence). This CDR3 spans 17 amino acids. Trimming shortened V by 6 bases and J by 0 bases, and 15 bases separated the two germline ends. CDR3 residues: CASSRGPTPSGANVLTF. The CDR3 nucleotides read TGTGCCAGCAGCAGGGGACCGACCCCCTCTGGGGCCAACGTCCTGACTTTC.

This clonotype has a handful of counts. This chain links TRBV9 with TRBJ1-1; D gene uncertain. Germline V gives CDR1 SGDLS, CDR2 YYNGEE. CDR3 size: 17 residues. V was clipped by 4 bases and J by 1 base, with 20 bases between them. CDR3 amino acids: CASSPQMGSVENTEAFF. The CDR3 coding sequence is TGTGCCAGCAGCCCCCAAATGGGAAGTGTGGAGAACACTGAAGCTTTCTTT.

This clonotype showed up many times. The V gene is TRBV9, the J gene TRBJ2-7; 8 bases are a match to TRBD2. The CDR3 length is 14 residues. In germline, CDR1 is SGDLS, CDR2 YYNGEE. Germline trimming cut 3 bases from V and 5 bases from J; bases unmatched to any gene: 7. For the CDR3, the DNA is TGTGCCAGCAGCGAGGGAGCGGGAGTCAACGAGCAGTACTTC. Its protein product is CASSEGAGVNEQYF.

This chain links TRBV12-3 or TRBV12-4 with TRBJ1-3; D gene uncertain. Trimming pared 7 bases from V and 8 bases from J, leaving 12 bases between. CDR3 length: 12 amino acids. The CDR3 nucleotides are TGTGCCAGCACCCCCGGTTTTGACACCATATATTTT. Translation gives CASTPGFDTIYF.

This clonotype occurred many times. The CDR3 reads CASSRAIGTEYMNTEAFF. The CDR3 nucleotides are TGCGCCAGCAGCCGAGCCATAGGGACAGAGTACATGAACACTGAAGCTTTCTTT. The V call is TRBV4-1, the J call TRBJ1-1; 7 bases map to TRBD1. The CDR3 covers 18 residues. Trimming took 4 bases from V and 0 from J; bases not matched to a gene: 14. CDR1 is MGHRA and CDR2 is YSYEKL in the germline V gene.

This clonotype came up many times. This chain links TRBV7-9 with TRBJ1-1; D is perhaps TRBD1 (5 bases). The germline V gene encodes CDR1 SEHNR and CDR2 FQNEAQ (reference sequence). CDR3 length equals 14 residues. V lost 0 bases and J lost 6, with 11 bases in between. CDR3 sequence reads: CASSLALEGSEAFF. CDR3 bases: TGTGCCAGCAGCTTAGCGCTGGAGGGGTCTGAAGCTTTCTTT.

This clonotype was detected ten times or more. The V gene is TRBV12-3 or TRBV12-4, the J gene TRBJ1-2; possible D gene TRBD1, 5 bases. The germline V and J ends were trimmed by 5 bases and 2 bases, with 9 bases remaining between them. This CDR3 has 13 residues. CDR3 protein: CASSQDRNYGYTF. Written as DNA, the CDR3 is TGTGCCAGCAGTCAAGACAGAAACTATGGCTACACCTTC.

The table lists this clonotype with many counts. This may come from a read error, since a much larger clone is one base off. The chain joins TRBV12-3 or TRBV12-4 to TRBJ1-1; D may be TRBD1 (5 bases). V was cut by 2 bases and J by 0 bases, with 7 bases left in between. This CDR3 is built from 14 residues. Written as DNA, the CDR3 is TGTGCCAGCAGTTTATGGGGGTTGAACACTGAAGCTTTCTTT. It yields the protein CASSLWGLNTEAFF.

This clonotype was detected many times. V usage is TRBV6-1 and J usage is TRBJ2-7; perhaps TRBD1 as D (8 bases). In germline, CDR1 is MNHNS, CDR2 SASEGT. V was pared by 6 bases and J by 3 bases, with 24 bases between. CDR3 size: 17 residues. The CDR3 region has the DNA TGTGCCAGCAGGTCGCGTCGACAGGGGAGGGGGTACTACGAGCAGTACTTC. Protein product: CASRSRRQGRGYYEQYF.

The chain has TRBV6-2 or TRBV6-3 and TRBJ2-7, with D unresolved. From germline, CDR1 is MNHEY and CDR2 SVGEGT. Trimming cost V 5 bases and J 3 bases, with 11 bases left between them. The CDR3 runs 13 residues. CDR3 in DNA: TGTGCCAGCAGTGACCCGGGCAACTACGAGCAGTACTTC. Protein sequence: CASSDPGNYEQYF.

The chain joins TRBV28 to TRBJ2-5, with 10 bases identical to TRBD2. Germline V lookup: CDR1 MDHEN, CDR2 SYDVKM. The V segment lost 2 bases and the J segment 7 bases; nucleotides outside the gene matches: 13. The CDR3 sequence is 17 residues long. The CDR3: CASSLTSGRAIYGTQYF. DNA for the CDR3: TGTGCCAGCAGTTTAACCAGCGGGAGGGCAATTTACGGGACCCAGTACTTC.

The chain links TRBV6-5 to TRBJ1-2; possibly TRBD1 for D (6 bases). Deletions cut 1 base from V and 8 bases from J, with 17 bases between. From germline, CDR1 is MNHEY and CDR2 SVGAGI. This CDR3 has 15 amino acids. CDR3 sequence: CASSYYTGTSDGYTF. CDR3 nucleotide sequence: TGTGCCAGCAGTTACTACACCGGGACATCGGACGGCTACACCTTC.

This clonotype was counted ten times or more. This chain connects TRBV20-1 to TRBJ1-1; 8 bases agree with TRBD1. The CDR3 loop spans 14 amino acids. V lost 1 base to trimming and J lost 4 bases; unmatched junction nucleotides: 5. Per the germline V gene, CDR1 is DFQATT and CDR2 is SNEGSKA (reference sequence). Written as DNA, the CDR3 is TGCAGTGCTAGAGTCCCAGGGGGCATCACTGAAGCTTTCTTT. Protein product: CSARVPGGITEAFF.